A selection of T cell receptor beta chains follows, all from one sample in a study of CD8 T cells in ankylosing spondylitis. TCRdb analysed the 5' RACE reads with MiXCR anew, one entry per CDR3 protein. Of approximately 540,000 distinct CDR3 sequences detected, about 13% appear once; the ten largest clones hold over 6.5%. Material: blood, either unsorted or a sorted T cell fraction (not recorded which). These receptors were collected from a male donor with ankylosing spondylitis. Both conserved end residues are part of each CDR3. A D gene is named only where the DNA matches it firmly. Rows give clone size only sometimes, using once, few, many, or a class for an expanded clone.

>.|TRBJ2-1|many|TRBV19
TGTGCCAGCTCTAACTACCCTTACAATGAGCAGTTCTTC
CASSNYPYNEQFF
>TRBD1|TRBJ1-1|few|TRBV7-6
TGTGCCAGCAGCTTGGGTACAGGGGGCCAGGCTGAAGCTTTCTTT
CASSLGTGGQAEAFF
>.|TRBJ2-1|few|TRBV20-1
TGCAGTGCCATACCCCTAGCGGACAGCTCCTACAATGAGCAGTTCTTC
CSAIPLADSSYNEQFF
>TRBD1|TRBJ1-1|.|TRBV30
TGTGCCTGGAGCCGGGACAGAGTCACTGAAGCTTTCTTT
CAWSRDRVTEAFF
>TRBD2|TRBJ2-1|few|TRBV5-1
TGCGCCAGCAGCCCCCTAGCGGGAGAAACCAATGAGCAGTTCTTC
CASSPLAGETNEQFF
>TRBD2|TRBJ2-1|.|TRBV19
TGTGCCAGTAGGGTCAGGACTAGCGGGAGGGCCTACAATGAGCAGTTCTTC
CASRVRTSGRAYNEQFF
>.|TRBJ2-5|few|TRBV7-2
TGTGCCAGCAGCTTAGCGGTTACCCCTAAGACCCAGTACTTC
CASSLAVTPKTQYF
>.|TRBJ1-5|few|TRBV15
TGTGCCACCACTCCAGGTCGGTTGAGCAATCAGCCCCAGCATTTT
CATTPGRLSNQPQHF
>.|TRBJ2-5|.|TRBV6-1
TGTGCCAGCAGTCGGGACGACCAAGAGACCCAGTACTTC
CASSRDDQETQYF
>.|TRBJ1-6|few|TRBV15
TGTGCCACCAGCAGTGGGATGATTAATTCACCCCTCCACTTT
CATSSGMINSPLHF
>TRBD2|TRBJ2-1|.|TRBV5-1
TGCGCCAGCAGCTCGATAACTAGCGGGAGAGAACACAATGAGCAGTTCTTC
CASSSITSGREHNEQFF
>TRBD1|TRBJ2-1|.|TRBV3-1
TGTGCCAGCAGCCAAGGACAGGGAGTCCACAATGAGCAGTTCTTC
CASSQGQGVHNEQFF
>TRBD1|TRBJ1-6|many|TRBV5-1
TGCGCCAGCAGTTCTGACAGGGGGCTCCTAGGCCTCCACTTT
CASSSDRGLLGLHF
>TRBD2|TRBJ2-7|few|TRBV12-3/TRBV12-4
TGTGCCAGCAGTGGGGGGACTAGCGGGAGGAAGGAGCAGTACTTC
CASSGGTSGRKEQYF
>.|TRBJ2-4|.|TRBV20-1
TGCAGTGCTTCAGAATTGACAGGGACTAGTCGAAACATTCAGTACTTC
CSASELTGTSRNIQYF
>TRBD1|TRBJ2-5|.|TRBV2
TGTGCCAGCAGTGACCAGGGGGTCCAAGAGACCCAGTACTTC
CASSDQGVQETQYF
>.|TRBJ1-2|.|TRBV2
TGTGCCAGCAGTGACGGTCTTAACTATGGCTACACCTTC
CASSDGLNYGYTF
>TRBD1|TRBJ2-5|.|TRBV20-1
TGCAGTGCTAGAGTTGGGACAGTTCAAGAGACCCAGTACTTC
CSARVGTVQETQYF
>.|TRBJ1-4|.|TRBV20-1
TGCAGTGCCGGGGGGGGGACATTTTCAACTAATGAAAAACTGTTTTTT
CSAGGGTFSTNEKLFF
>TRBD2|TRBJ2-2|few|TRBV29-1
TGCAGCGTCGCCAGGGAGGGCACCGGGGAGCTGTTTTTT
CSVAREGTGELFF
>.|TRBJ1-4|many|TRBV29-1
TGCAGCGGCGCCTTGGCGAATGAAAAACTGTTTTTT
CSGALANEKLFF
>.|TRBJ1-1|.|TRBV30
TGTGCCTGGGATGTGACAGCGAACACTGAAGCTTTCTTT
CAWDVTANTEAFF
>.|TRBJ2-1|many|TRBV29-1
TGCAGCGTTGAAGATCCCCCGGGGGCCGATGAGCAGTTCTTC
CSVEDPPGADEQFF
>TRBD2|TRBJ2-3|.|TRBV9
TGTGCCAGCAGCACGCCTAGCGGGAGAGATACGCAGTATTTT
CASSTPSGRDTQYF
>TRBD2|TRBJ2-7|few|TRBV20-1
TGCAGTGCTAGACCGCACGCCAGGACTAGCGGGATCATCTACGAGCAGTACTTC
CSARPHARTSGIIYEQYF
>TRBD1|TRBJ2-3|.|TRBV15
TGTGCCACCAGCAGAGAACAGGGGGCAAGTCATACGCAGTATTTT
CATSREQGASHTQYF
>.|TRBJ2-3|few|TRBV9
TGTGCCAGCAGCCGAAATACAGATACGCAGTATTTT
CASSRNTDTQYF
>.|TRBJ2-1|many|TRBV12-3/TRBV12-4
TGTGCCAGCTCCCTGTATGAGCAGTTCTTC
CASSLYEQFF
>TRBD1|TRBJ2-7|.|TRBV18
TGTGCCAGCTCACCTTTGACAGGGCACACCTACGAGCAGTACTTC
CASSPLTGHTYEQYF
>.|TRBJ2-3|.|TRBV6-4
TGTGCCAGCAGTAACTTCGGGGGTTTTAGCACAGATACGCAGTATTTT
CASSNFGGFSTDTQYF
>.|TRBJ2-1|many|TRBV12-3/TRBV12-4
TGTGCCAGCAGTTTTGGACAGACCACCTACAATGAGCAGTTCTTC
CASSFGQTTYNEQFF
>TRBD2|TRBJ2-2|few|TRBV4-2
TGTGCCAGCAGCCCTTATGACTCAGCGGGAGGAAACACCGGGGAGCTGTTTTTT
CASSPYDSAGGNTGELFF
>.|TRBJ2-6|few|TRBV6-1
TGTGCCAGCAATGCCAGGGGTTCTGGGGCCAACGTCCTGACTTTC
CASNARGSGANVLTF